The present T cell receptor (beta chain) was sequenced within a study of regulatory T cells in long-lasting Graves disease (dated by TCRdb to the early 2020s). For the study in its entirety: Newly diagnosed Graves' disease patients had taken antithyroid drugs for less than 3 months. This study used TCR sequencing and RNA sequencing of peripheral blood to compare persistent Graves' disease patients against newly diagnosed Graves' disease patients. The study was registered as a clinical trial and conducted in China. TCR sequencing covered around 13 persistent and approximately 20 newly diagnosed Graves' disease patients, 33 samples in total.

As encoded in the germline V gene, CDR1 is MGHRA while CDR2 is YSYEKL. Cut back by 3 bases and 0 bases, the V and J ends lie 12 bases apart. Including cysteine and phenylalanine, the CDR3 has 15 amino acids. Here the CDR3 DNA is all that survives: 45 bases in frame from base 1. The library was prepared using multiplex PCR. Sequencing relied on an Illumina HiSeq 4000. TCR beta libraries were built with iRepertoire HTBI primers and Arm-PCR amplification of CDR3 regions. Gel purification was performed on PCR products prior to sequencing. In the source study's methods: A total of roughly 58 TRBV and under 15 TRBJ segments were identified across samples and were used for gene usage analysis of CDR3 amino acid clonotypes. COPE and FqMerger were used to merge filtered high-quality paired reads into contigs. BLAST was used to align contigs to IMGT TRBV, TRBD and TRBJ reference genes, and CDR3 was defined according to IMGT. Clonotypes above 0.1% frequency were classified as highly expanded clones. Repertoire diversity was measured by Shannon entropy, and V-J evenness by the Gini coefficient. A clonotype was considered public if more than one individual shared it. TCRdb passed the public sequencing reads through fastp at Q25 and MiXCR, retaining productive beta sequences. Rows are unified per CDR3 protein, each entry keeping the most common DNA and genes. The V and J calls come from TCRdb's annotation, not from the publication. Within this sample are around 400,000 distinct CDR3 sequences, with over 9.5% of them counted one time only. The top ten hold approximately 20% of the sample.

In this sample, this clonotype turned up a few times. The antigen it recognizes is unknown. No base-level quality is on record; no much larger clone is a single base apart. The time point label corresponds to: newly diagnosed GD, antithyroid drugs for less than 3 months. For both TCR sequencing and RNA sequencing, RNA was extracted from PBMCs in TRIzol. The diagnosis of Graves' disease was made according to American Thyroid Association guidelines. Recruitment of patients was carried out at an endocrinology department in Xi'an, China. Each patient gave approximately 10 milliliters of peripheral blood, collected in an EDTA anticoagulant tube. Ficoll Paque Plus density gradient separation was used to isolate PBMCs, and no additional T cell sorting was done. An Agilent 2100 Bioanalyzer and agarose gel were used to check RNA quality, and a NanoDrop 2000 was used to measure RNA concentration. General conclusions and limits of the study: Only the TCR beta chain was sequenced and analyzed. Because the primary lesion, thyroid tissue, could not be accessed, the study looked at peripheral blood alone. As a limitation, the authors acknowledged that the small sample size may reduce accuracy. More public clonotypes were shared among persistent patients (roughly 2,700) than among newly diagnosed patients (approximately 930). Persistent disease showed preferential use of TRBV28, TRBJ1-2 and TRBJ2-5, whereas newly diagnosed disease favored TRBV20-1 and TRBJ2-1. Compared with newly diagnosed patients, persistent Graves' disease patients had lower TCR Shannon entropy and fewer highly expanded clones, which suggests clonal expansion.

These same records also appear under a second study, on T cells in Graves' hyperthyroidism and ophthalmopathy. The second source states: Graves' hyperthyroidism was defined as stable when no progression to ophthalmopathy occurred over 18 months of follow-up. Hyperthyroidism patients were newly diagnosed, with disease duration under 2 months, and aged 18 to 65 years. Exclusion was applied to patients with uncontrolled infections, other autoimmune diseases, pregnancy or lactation. Clinical symptoms, serum thyroxine and TRAb, thyroid ultrasound, and orbital computed tomography formed the basis for the diagnoses. A first-round RT-PCR of the TCR CDR3 used the HTBI primer set with the Qiagen OneStep RT-PCR kit. Most expanded thyroid clonotypes (frequency above 0.001) were also detected in blood, suggesting blood repertoires may reflect thyroid immune responses. A model built on a 13 V-J signature distinguished ophthalmopathy from stable hyperthyroidism, reaching around 88% sensitivity and approximately 81% specificity in cross-validation and 80%/75% in testing. In validation, the model predicted progression to ophthalmopathy with approximately 71% sensitivity and less than 80% specificity, a median of about six months before onset. To identify TCR V-J signatures that set the groups apart, the researchers used a discovery cohort of about a hundred patients, made up of 40 to 45 with Graves' ophthalmopathy and about 59 with stable Graves' hyperthyroidism. An independent validation cohort of fewer than 20 hyperthyroidism patients and 17 patients who later progressed to ophthalmopathy tested prospective prediction of ophthalmopathy. The approximately 98 discovery patients were randomly divided into training and test sets at a 7:3 ratio. Thyroid tissue and blood T-cell repertoires from six Graves' hyperthyroidism patients were also compared in the study. Once sampling was done, hyperthyroidism patients were given methimazole at a starting dose of 30 mg daily, whereas ophthalmopathy patients were given high-dose intravenous methylprednisolone. A second multiplex PCR round built the libraries, followed by size selection and purification. The libraries were sequenced on an Illumina HiSeq2000 using paired-end 100 bp reads. SOAPnuke was used to process the raw data, throwing out any read that contained adapters or uncalled bases, had a mean Phred below 15, or lacked an exact constant-primer or identifier match. High-quality paired reads were merged with COPE v1.2.5, and unique nucleotide sequences were defined as clonotypes. Clonotypes were aligned to IMGT TRBV, TRBD and TRBJ reference segments using MiTCR v1.1. The analysis included only V-J combinations with a frequency above 0.0001, which together covered more than 99% of the repertoires. A TCS score was defined as the ratio of F50 (clonal expansion) to E x V (chaos), with BLOSUM62-based TCRdist applied between CDR3 peptides within each V-J. Welch's t-statistics and random forest reduced just over 500 V-J features to about 13, which were used in a naive Bayes classifier (R e1071). Sample size was not statistically predetermined, and blinding of investigators to group allocation was not performed. The paper reports TCR Vbeta CDR3 sequencing of roughly 140 peripheral blood samples: approximately 41 ophthalmopathy, fewer than 80 hyperthyroidism and some 17 progressor patients.

The sequenced sample was peripheral blood mononuclear cells (PBMCs), obtained at new diagnosis, from a patient treated with antithyroid drugs. The chain is encoded by TRBV4-1 joined to TRBJ2-7, with the D segment identity uncertain. The source is a young woman with Graves disease. Donor details come from another sample of the same person, matched by shared clones. The DNA sequence follows: TGCGCCAGCAGCCAGATTCCAGAAGCCTCCTACGAGCAGTACTTC. This codes for CASSQIPEASYEQYF.